This paragraph covers one TCR beta chain sequence. This sample was included in a study of blood T cell repertoires in COVID-19. The overall study: COVID-19 samples collected from the United States, Italy and Spain covered acute and convalescent phases. PBMCs, B-cell-depleted T cells, or T cells provided the cDNA or gDNA that made up the material.

The authors' processing: Amplification of reference gene primers was used by the study to estimate nucleated cell counts. TCRdb's copy holds only in-frame clones and misses some; the assay was immunoSEQ multiplex PCR. V, J and clone size are taken as reported in that table, and D and trimming were inferred from the DNA itself. The data hold approximately 110,000 clones, with 65% to 80% observed a single time. Sequenced: peripheral blood. This TCR was sampled from a man between 65 and 85 years old with active or convalescent COVID-19.

CDR3 residues: CASRVSDEQYF. The CDR3, as DNA: TGCGCCAGCAGGGTCTCGGACGAGCAGTACTTC. This rearrangement joins TRBV5-1 to TRBJ2-7, with D unclear. Trimming took off 5 bases at V and 5 bases at J, with 8 bases between the two ends. The V gene's germline CDR1 is SGHRS and CDR2 YFSETQ. The CDR3 extends over 11 amino acids.